This T cell receptor beta chain derives from a study of blood T cell repertoires in COVID-19. Across the whole study: The United States, Italy and Spain were the sources of the acute and convalescent COVID-19 samples.

The V segment lost 4 bases and the J segment 7 bases; nucleotides outside the gene matches: 4. Germline V gives CDR1 SGHRS, CDR2 YFSETQ. This CDR3 spans 15 amino acids. How the authors handled the data: Reference gene primer amplification yielded estimated nucleated cell counts. Clones were read by immunoSEQ multiplex PCR, and TCRdb kept only the in-frame ones, dropping some. V, J and clone size were drawn from that table, and D and trimming were deduced from the DNA. The sample contains around 93,000 clones, about 87% of which appear only once. This clonotype was sampled from an elderly man with acute or convalescent COVID-19. Source material: peripheral blood. The chain recombines TRBV5-1 with TRBJ2-1; 14 bases agree with TRBD2. This chain's CDR3 is CASSPGTSGSNEQFF. CDR3 nucleotides: TGCGCCAGCAGCCCGGGGACTAGCGGGAGTAATGAGCAGTTCTTC.